Below, 26 T cell receptor beta chains from the same sample are listed, as sequenced in a study of T cell repertoires in cytomegalovirus infection. TCRdb passed the reads through MiXCR, listing each CDR3 protein once. The sample carries about 570,000 distinct CDR3 sequences, around two fifths recorded once. No antigen has been assigned to these receptors. The material sequenced was cultured PBMCs, taken from culture after CMV antigen stimulation. Receptors were obtained from a human donor in good health (CMV status not recorded). Some clones in this sample may be carry-over from other donors' samples.

This clonotype has more than one count but fewer than ten. The chain joins TRBV10-3 to TRBJ1-4, with TRBD1 as a possible D gene (6 bases). In germline, CDR1 is ENHRY, CDR2 SYGVKD. This CDR3 is built from 14 residues. The ends were cut back, 6 bases at V and 4 bases at J, with 12 bases in the middle. DNA for the CDR3: TGTGCCATCAGCTCTGGACAGCTTAATGAAAAACTGTTTTTT. Protein sequence: CAISSGQLNEKLFF.

The chain combines TRBV7-9 with TRBJ2-5; TRBD1 matches at 8 bases. V shed 5 bases and J 5 bases; nucleotides not matched to a gene: 7. This CDR3 comprises 14 residues. The germline V gene encodes CDR1 SEHNR and CDR2 FQNEAQ (reference sequence). The DNA for the CDR3 is TGTGCCAGCAGCGCTACAGGGGGAGATGAGACCCAGTACTTC. Protein product: CASSATGGDETQYF.

The CDR3 protein is CASHQGAPGLETQYF. Written as DNA, the CDR3 is TGTGCCAGCCACCAAGGGGCCCCAGGTCTAGAGACCCAGTACTTC. The chain recombines TRBV7-9 with TRBJ2-5; D may be TRBD1 (5 bases). Trimming took off 8 bases at V and 4 bases at J, with 20 bases between the two ends. Per germline, CDR1 SEHNR and CDR2 FQNEAQ (reference sequence). This CDR3 region has 15 residues. The full variable domain, in which reference TRBV7-9 and TRBJ2-5 provide the parts outside the CDR3, is DTGVSQNPRHKITKRGQNVTFRCDPISEHNRLYWYRQTLGQGPEFLTYFQNEAQLEKSRLLSDRFSAERPKGSFSTLEIQRTEQGDSAMYLCASHQGAPGLETQYFGPGTRLLVL.

The rearrangement uses TRBV7-8 and TRBJ2-1; D may be TRBD2 (6 bases). Germline V gene lookup returns CDR1 SGHVS and CDR2 FQNEAQ. The CDR3 totals 13 residues. Trimming left V 8 bases short and J 2 bases short, with 10 bases between. CDR3 region: CASGGRTYNEQFF. In DNA form, the CDR3 reads TGTGCCAGCGGGGGGAGGACCTACAATGAGCAGTTCTTC.

This clonotype showed up many times. The chain combines TRBV7-2 with TRBJ1-5; D remains ambiguous. V was pared by 4 bases and J by 7 bases, with 11 bases between. The CDR3 length is 13 residues. CDR1 is SGHTA, CDR2 FQGNSA, per germline. The CDR3 DNA follows: TGTGCCAGCAGCTCTGAGGGAGGGCAGCCCCAGCATTTT. This encodes CASSSEGGQPQHF.

The V gene is TRBV12-3 or TRBV12-4, the J gene TRBJ2-3; a possible D gene is TRBD2 (7 bases). With 3 bases removed from V and 3 bases from J, the gap between germline ends came to 13 bases. The CDR3 has 15 residues. As DNA, the CDR3 is TGTGCCAGCAGTTTCTCCAGGGGAGGGACAGATACGCAGTATTTT. It is translated as CASSFSRGGTDTQYF.

The chain is built from TRBV7-2 and TRBJ1-5; perhaps TRBD1 as D (5 bases). CDR1 SGHTA and CDR2 FQGNSA come from the germline V gene. Trimming stripped 4 bases from V and 6 bases from J, with 13 bases between. CDR3 length equals 14 residues. The CDR3 sequence is CASSSIREGQPQHF. In DNA, the CDR3 is TGTGCCAGCAGCTCCATCAGGGAGGGTCAGCCCCAGCATTTT.

The table lists this clonotype with a few counts. The V and J genes are TRBV7-6 and TRBJ2-5; weak D call: TRBD1 (6 bases). The CDR3 is made up of 16 amino acids. V shed 1 base and J shed 4 bases, with 16 bases lying between them. CDR1 and CDR2 (germline): SGHVS, FNYEAQ. The CDR3 nucleotides are TGTGCCAGCAGCTTAGTTGGGACATCTCAAGGAGAGACCCAGTACTTC. This gives the protein CASSLVGTSQGETQYF.

This clonotype was detected once. The rearrangement uses TRBV4-1 and TRBJ1-1, with D unclear. CDR3 length equals 15 residues. In germline, CDR1 is MGHRA, CDR2 YSYEKL. V was trimmed by 6 bases and J by 0 bases, leaving 14 bases between them. Written as DNA, the CDR3 is TGCGCCAGCAGAAGTTCTCCTATATTGAACACTGAAGCTTTCTTT. Translating gives CASRSSPILNTEAFF.

This chain links TRBV2 with TRBJ1-1, with 8 bases fitting TRBD1. The CDR3 has 15 amino acids. CDR1 and CDR2 (germline): SNHLY, FYNNEI. V trimming: 4 bases; J trimming: 3 bases; junction bases outside the gene matches: 7. This chain's CDR3 is CASSARGRGYTEAFF. For the CDR3, the DNA is TGTGCCAGCAGTGCCAGGGGGCGCGGTTACACTGAAGCTTTCTTT.

V usage is TRBV7-9 and J usage is TRBJ1-2; 9 nucleotides match TRBD1. Trimming took 5 bases from V and 8 from J; bases not matched to a gene: 6. The CDR3 covers 13 residues. CDR1 is SEHNR, CDR2 FQNEAQ, per germline (reference sequence). For the CDR3, the DNA is TGTGCCAGCAGCCGACAGGGGGTGGAAGGCTACACCTTC. Translated: CASSRQGVEGYTF.

The chain combines TRBV5-1 with TRBJ1-2, with a weak D call TRBD1 (5 bases). Trimming stripped 3 bases from V and 2 bases from J, with 14 bases between. The CDR3 is 15 residues long. CDR1 and CDR2 from the germline V gene are SGHRS and YFSETQ. The CDR3 bases are TGCGCCAGCAGCTCATCCGACAGAAGAAACTATGGCTACACCTTC. It yields the protein CASSSSDRRNYGYTF. Complete variable domain (other parts from reference TRBV5-1 and TRBJ1-2): KAGVTQTPRYLIKTRGQQVTLSCSPISGHRSVSWYQQTPGQGLQFLFEYFSETQRNKGNFPGRFSGRQFSNSRSEMNVSTLELGDSALYLCASSSSDRRNYGYTFGSGTRLTVV.

CDR3: CASKRLSEIVAGYGYTF. The CDR3 nucleotides read TGTGCCAGCAAGCGACTCTCCGAGATTGTGGCGGGGTATGGCTACACCTTC. This chain connects TRBV11-2 to TRBJ1-2; unclear D gene. The CDR3 totals 17 residues. Germline V lookup: CDR1 SGHAT, CDR2 FQNNGV. V lost 7 bases to trimming and J lost 5 bases, with 26 bases between them.

This clonotype was counted only a few times. This chain joins TRBV7-2 and TRBJ2-3; D call uncertain. Deletions cut 5 bases from V and 2 bases from J, with 17 bases between. Per germline, CDR1 SGHTA and CDR2 FQGNSA. CDR3 length: 16 amino acids. DNA for the CDR3: TGTGCCAGCAGCAGAGGACCCGCCGTCGACACAGATACGCAGTATTTT. Translated, it gives CASSRGPAVDTDTQYF.

The rearrangement links TRBV3-1 to TRBJ2-5; D might be TRBD2 (6 bases). From germline, CDR1 is LGHDT and CDR2 YNNKEL (reference sequence). The CDR3 has 15 residues. Trimming cost V 3 bases and J 5 bases, with 16 bases left between them. In nucleotides, the CDR3 is TGTGCCAGCAGCCAGGAGTGGTCGGCGGGGGAGACCCAGTACTTC. Translated, it gives CASSQEWSAGETQYF.

This clonotype turned up a few times. This chain uses TRBV19 with TRBJ2-1; D possibly corresponds to TRBD1 (5 bases). This CDR3 contains 17 residues. The germline V gene encodes CDR1 LNHDA and CDR2 SQIVND (reference sequence). Trimming took off 2 bases at V and 0 bases at J, with 14 bases between the two ends. DNA for the CDR3: TGTGCCAGTAGTATAAGAAGTGGGGCATTCTCCTACAATGAGCAGTTCTTC. As protein: CASSIRSGAFSYNEQFF.

The chain links TRBV5-1 to TRBJ2-2; D uncertain. Germline V gene lookup returns CDR1 SGHRS and CDR2 YFSETQ. This CDR3 comprises 13 residues. The ends were cut back, 4 bases at V and 7 bases at J, with 11 bases in the middle. CDR3 protein: CASSGLEDGELFF. The CDR3 nucleotides read TGCGCCAGCAGCGGTTTGGAAGACGGGGAGCTGTTTTTT.

J is TRBJ1-1 and V is TRBV7-2, with D tentatively TRBD1 (6 bases). Germline V gene lookup returns CDR1 SGHTA and CDR2 FQGNSA. The CDR3 is made up of 13 amino acids. Trimming took off 4 bases at V and 1 base at J, with 7 bases between the two ends. CDR3 amino acids: CASSWDTNTEAFF. CDR3 coding DNA: TGTGCCAGCAGCTGGGACACGAACACTGAAGCTTTCTTT.

The chain joins TRBV6-6 to TRBJ1-1; perhaps TRBD1 as D (5 bases). Trimming took off 10 bases at V and 4 bases at J, with 16 bases between the two ends. CDR3 length: 13 amino acids. The germline gives CDR1 MNHNY, CDR2 SVGAGI (reference sequence). CDR3 in DNA: TGTGCCACGGCAGGGTTGGGAGTCACTGAAGCTTTCTTT. Translated: CATAGLGVTEAFF.

This clonotype came up once. The chain uses TRBV28 and TRBJ2-7, with 11 bases fitting TRBD2. Germline CDR1 MDHEN, CDR2 SYDVKM. The CDR3 is made up of 18 amino acids. V shed 4 bases and J 4 bases; nucleotides not matched to a gene: 15. The CDR3 DNA sequence: TGTGCCAGCAGTTCCAAAATGCTAGCGGGGGGTCACGCTTACGAGCAGTACTTC. This gives the protein CASSSKMLAGGHAYEQYF.

V and J are TRBV20-1 and TRBJ2-3, with unresolved D. The CDR3 covers 13 residues. V was cut by 0 bases and J by 2 bases, with 6 bases left in between. The germline gives CDR1 DFQATT, CDR2 SNEGSKA (reference sequence). Here the CDR3 reads CSARDLLTDTQYF. For the CDR3, the DNA is TGCAGTGCTAGAGATCTACTCACAGATACGCAGTATTTT.

The chain is built from TRBV11-2 and TRBJ2-2; D remains ambiguous. There are 14 residues in the CDR3. The germline V gene has CDR1 SGHAT and CDR2 FQNNGV. The V end was cut by 5 bases, the J end by 5 bases, with 12 bases between. The CDR3 nucleotides are TGTGCCAGCAGCGCAATTCCCGGGACCGGGGAGCTGTTTTTT. It encodes CASSAIPGTGELFF.

The gene calls are TRBV6-1 and TRBJ2-7; D is undetermined. V shed 3 bases and J shed 1 base, with 13 bases lying between them. The germline CDR1 and CDR2 sequences are MNHNS and SASEGT. This CDR3 has 15 amino acids. The CDR3 protein is CASSDDRLPSYEQYF. In DNA, the CDR3 is TGTGCCAGCAGTGACGACCGCTTACCGTCCTACGAGCAGTACTTC.

The V and J genes are TRBV20-1 and TRBJ1-4; TRBD1 aligns across 9 bases. V was pared by 0 bases and J by 7 bases, with 6 bases of the junction left unmatched. Germline V lookup: CDR1 DFQATT, CDR2 SNEGSKA (reference sequence). The CDR3 is 15 amino acids. CDR3 DNA sequence: TGCAGTGCTAGAGACCCGGGACAGGGAGGTGAAAAACTGTTTTTT. Protein: CSARDPGQGGEKLFF.

CDR3 sequence reads: CASSQDRIGGANVLTF. In DNA, the CDR3 is TGCGCCAGCAGCCAAGATCGGATCGGCGGGGCCAACGTCCTGACTTTC. The chain has TRBV4-3 and TRBJ2-6; D is unresolved. The CDR3 is 16 amino acids. V lost 0 bases and J lost 4, with 10 bases in between. Germline V lookup: CDR1 LGHNA, CDR2 YSLEER.

This clonotype was detected a few times. This chain connects TRBV7-2 to TRBJ1-2, with TRBD1 matching over 7 bases. V trimming: 2 bases; J trimming: 4 bases; junction bases outside the gene matches: 10. This CDR3 has 16 amino acids. Germline V gives CDR1 SGHTA, CDR2 FQGNSA. The CDR3 is CASSLTTPGQPYGYTF. The CDR3 region has the DNA TGTGCCAGCAGCTTAACGACTCCGGGACAGCCCTATGGCTACACCTTC.